This T cell receptor beta chain was retrieved from a study of cytomegalovirus exposure and HLA in healthy donors. Study as a whole: The 100 million to 140 million unique TCR beta sequences, from roughly 170 million T cells, were found by an earlier analysis.

The PCR had 60 Vbeta and 13 Jbeta primers. Libraries were prepared by immunoSEQ multiplex PCR; TCRdb keeps only in-frame clonotypes and omits some of them. The sample has 65,000 to 85,000 clones, 55% to 80% seen once. Study-level findings and limits: It was reportedly the case that the classifier diagnosed cytomegalovirus status with high specificity and sensitivity.

The CDR3 has 15 amino acids. Germline CDR1 is MNHNY and CDR2 is SVGAGI (reference sequence). Losses at the gene ends were 5 bases for V and 7 bases for J; bases not matched to a gene: 9. As for this clone: What it recognizes is unknown.

V gene TRBV6-6 combines with J gene TRBJ2-1; TRBD2 matches at 9 bases. The TCR comes from a woman in her twenties or thirties in good health and CMV-seronegative. Source material: PBMCs. The CDR3 bases are TGTGCCAGCAGTGCCCTTAGCGGGGGAATGAATGAGCAGTTCTTC. Translation gives CASSALSGGMNEQFF.